Listed here are 24 T cell receptor beta chains from one sample, sequenced in a study of T cells in Graves' hyperthyroidism and ophthalmopathy. Amplification yielded TCR beta CDR3 regions, with RNA transcripts as the source. HTBI primers were employed in a first-round RT-PCR of the TCR CDR3. TCRdb re-analysed the multiplex PCR reads in MiXCR, keeping a single row per CDR3 protein. The sample consists of a few hundred thousand distinct CDR3 sequences, about an eighth of them appearing once. Input material: blood. The receptors stem from a woman younger than 30 with Graves' hyperthyroidism.

This clonotype has at least ten counts. The gene calls are TRBV7-2 and TRBJ1-5; D not certain. The germline V gene encodes CDR1 SGHTA and CDR2 FQGNSA. V dropped 4 bases and J dropped 10 bases, with 14 bases sitting between them. This CDR3 has 13 residues. The CDR3 DNA sequence: TGTGCCAGCAGCTCCACGGAGGGAGGCCCCCAGCATTTT. Translated: CASSSTEGGPQHF.

In its sample, this clonotype was seen many times. CDR3 coding DNA: TGTGCCAGCAGTTTATTTGGACTAGCGGGGAGGGCGCAGTATTTT. It translates to CASSLFGLAGRAQYF. J is TRBJ2-3 and V is TRBV28; 12 bases match TRBD2. Germline trimming cut 1 base from V and 10 bases from J; bases unmatched to any gene: 6. This CDR3 has 15 amino acids. CDR1 is MDHEN and CDR2 is SYDVKM in the germline V gene.

This clonotype turned up a few times. The rearrangement joins TRBV20-1 to TRBJ2-1, with a possible D match to TRBD2 (6 bases). Germline V gives CDR1 DFQATT, CDR2 SNEGSKA (reference sequence). Trimming stripped 3 bases from V and 9 bases from J, with 12 bases between. This CDR3 has 12 residues. The CDR3 region is CSARTSGSEQFF. CDR3 in DNA: TGCAGTGCTAGGACTAGTGGGAGTGAGCAGTTCTTC.

This clonotype was counted many times. The chain has TRBV12-5 and TRBJ2-3; tentatively, D is TRBD2 (5 bases). Trimming pared 3 bases from V and 3 bases from J, leaving 13 bases between. The CDR3 contains 15 residues. Germline-derived CDR1 and CDR2 are LGHNT and FRNRAP. The DNA for the CDR3 is TGTGCTAGTGGTTTCGACGGACTCCTTACAGATACGCAGTATTTT. Protein product: CASGFDGLLTDTQYF.

Many counts were recorded for this clonotype. V and J are TRBV12-5 and TRBJ2-3; 8 bases match TRBD2. The CDR3 runs to 16 residues. CDR1 LGHNT and CDR2 FRNRAP come from the germline V gene. The trim removed 0 bases at V and 2 bases at J, leaving 4 bases unmatched. In DNA, the CDR3 is TGTGCTAGTGGTTTGGTTTTAGCGGGATCCACAGATACGCAGTATTTT. This encodes CASGLVLAGSTDTQYF.

To note about this clonotype: This may stem from a read error, because a much larger clone lies one nucleotide away. The chain is built from TRBV5-1 and TRBJ2-2, with 7 bases identical to TRBD2. The CDR3 totals 16 residues. Germline-derived CDR1 and CDR2 are SGHRS and YFSETQ. The DNA of the CDR3 is TGCGCCAACAGCTTGGAGGCGGGAGCCAACACCGGGGAGCTGTTTTTT. Amino acids: CANSLEAGANTGELFF.

The sample holds many counts of this clonotype. The rearrangement joins TRBV7-3 to TRBJ2-2; no clear D gene. From germline, CDR1 is SGHTA and CDR2 FQGTGA. Trimming removed 1 base at V and 8 bases at J, with 5 bases between. CDR3 length: 12 amino acids. The CDR3: CASSLNWGELFF. CDR3 nucleotide sequence: TGTGCCAGCAGCTTAAACTGGGGGGAGCTGTTTTTT.

This clonotype occurred many times. The chain combines TRBV28 with TRBJ2-3; 9 positions match TRBD1. Germline-derived CDR1 and CDR2 are MDHEN and SYDVKM. The V gene end was trimmed by 6 bases and the J gene end by 4 bases; junction bases not matched to a gene: 5. The CDR3 has 14 amino acids. CDR3 residues: CASRLDRGPDTQYF. Written as DNA, the CDR3 is TGTGCCAGCAGACTGGACAGGGGACCAGATACGCAGTATTTT. Looking up the rest from reference TRBV28 and TRBJ2-3 gives the full variable domain: DVKVTQSSRYLVKRTGEKVFLECVQDMDHENMFWYRQDPGLGLRLIYFSYDVKMKEKGDIPEGYSVSREKKERFSLILESASTNQTSMYLCASRLDRGPDTQYFGPGTRLTVL.

The chain employs TRBV5-1 and TRBJ2-5; 10 positions agree with TRBD2. The germline CDR1 and CDR2 sequences are SGHRS and YFSETQ. V dropped 2 bases and J dropped 3; count of bases not matched to a gene: 1. The CDR3 consists of 14 residues. CDR3 DNA sequence: TGCGCCAGCAGCTTCCTAGCGGGGGAAGAGACCCAGTACTTC. Its protein product is CASSFLAGEETQYF.

This clonotype was observed many times. The junction shows a germline mismatch at one end, possibly a read error. The CDR3 region is CASSLGGNNGELFF. CDR3 nucleotides: TGTGCCAGCAGCTTAGGGGGCAACAACGGGGAGCTGTTTTTT. The gene calls are TRBV7-2 and TRBJ2-2, with a weak D call TRBD1 (5 bases). CDR3 length equals 14 residues. Germline CDR1 is SGHTA and CDR2 is FQGNSA.

This clonotype has more than one count but fewer than ten. The chain couples TRBV4-2 to TRBJ2-1, with a weak D call TRBD2 (5 bases). The CDR3 has 14 amino acids. The V and J ends lost 3 bases and 5 bases respectively, with 11 bases between them. CDR1 is LGHNA, CDR2 YNFKEQ, per germline. CDR3 sequence (DNA): TGTGCCAGCAGCCATGTCGAGAGGGACAATGAGCAGTTCTTC. Protein sequence: CASSHVERDNEQFF.

As for this clonotype: This may come from a read error, since a much larger clone is one base off. This rearrangement joins TRBV10-2 to TRBJ2-7; TRBD2 agrees at 13 bases. J gave up 7 bases and V 9 bases, and 9 bases lay outside the gene matches. CDR3 length: 14 amino acids. Germline V gene sequence: CDR1 WSHSY, CDR2 SAAADI. The CDR3 protein is CARAGTSGTNEQYF. CDR3 DNA: TGCGCCAGAGCAGGGACTAGCGGGACCAATGAGCAGTACTTC.

This clonotype was seen many times. V gene TRBV5-5 combines with J gene TRBJ1-2, with a weak D call TRBD1 (6 bases). The CDR3 is 13 residues long. Germline V gene sequence: CDR1 SGHKS, CDR2 YYEKEE (reference sequence). The V and J ends lost 4 bases and 4 bases respectively, with 11 bases between them. CDR3 in DNA: TGTGCCAGCAGCAAGACAGGAATCTATGGCTACACCTTC. Protein sequence: CASSKTGIYGYTF.

The chain uses TRBV13 and TRBJ2-7, with 7 bases lining up with TRBD1. The CDR3 covers 13 residues. CDR1 is PRHDT and CDR2 is FYEKMQ in the germline V gene (reference sequence). The J segment lost 5 bases and the V segment lost 8 bases, leaving 9 bases of the junction unmatched. For the CDR3, the DNA is TGTGCCAGCGGCTCGACAGGGAAGCACGAGCAGTACTTC. Protein: CASGSTGKHEQYF. The full variable domain, in which reference TRBV13 and TRBJ2-7 provide the parts outside the CDR3, is AAGVIQSPRHLIKEKRETATLKCYPIPRHDTVYWYQQGPGQDPQFLISFYEKMQSDKGSIPDRFSAQQFSDYHSELNMSSLELGDSALYFCASGSTGKHEQYFGPGTRLTVT.

This clonotype has ten or more counts. V usage is TRBV28 and J usage is TRBJ2-7; D tentatively fits TRBD1 or TRBD2 (6 bases each). V gave up 9 bases and J gave up 4 bases, with 25 bases separating them. There are 16 residues in the CDR3. Germline V gives CDR1 MDHEN, CDR2 SYDVKM. The chain's CDR3 is CASRGGKGGIAYEQYF. CDR3 sequence (DNA): TGTGCCAGTCGAGGGGGAAAGGGCGGGATTGCGTACGAGCAGTACTTC.

This clonotype was recorded many times. This rearrangement joins TRBV30 to TRBJ1-2; the match to TRBD1 covers 9 bases. This CDR3 is 14 amino acids long. V lost 0 bases, J lost 6 bases, and 5 bases stayed unmatched. Germline V gene data show CDR1 as GTSNPN and CDR2 as SVGIG (reference sequence). The chain's CDR3 is CAWSVTGGADGYTF. The DNA for the CDR3 is TGTGCCTGGAGTGTAACAGGGGGCGCGGATGGCTACACCTTC.

V usage is TRBV28 and J usage is TRBJ2-2; 8 bases align to TRBD1. The V gene end was trimmed by 2 bases and the J gene end by 2 bases; junction bases not matched to a gene: 13. This CDR3 has 19 residues. Germline-derived CDR1 and CDR2 are MDHEN and SYDVKM. CDR3 loop: CASSLRQGWLATNTGELFF. CDR3 DNA sequence: TGTGCCAGCAGTTTAAGACAGGGGTGGCTAGCGACCAACACCGGGGAGCTGTTTTTT.

This clonotype was seen more than once but under ten times. The rearrangement joins TRBV6-1 to TRBJ2-6; 10 nucleotides match TRBD1. CDR1 is MNHNS and CDR2 is SASEGT in the germline V gene. This CDR3 contains 18 residues. The V gene end was trimmed by 7 bases and the J gene end by 3 bases; junction bases not matched to a gene: 12. In nucleotides, the CDR3 is TGTGCCAGCAAGGGGACAGGGACAGGGGAGGATGGGGCCAACGTCCTGACTTTC. This sequence encodes CASKGTGTGEDGANVLTF.

Note on this clonotype: This could be a read error, since a much larger clone is one nucleotide away. This rearrangement joins TRBV28 to TRBJ1-1; D might be TRBD1 (5 bases). From germline, CDR1 is MDHEN and CDR2 SYDVKM. The CDR3 consists of 17 residues. CDR3 sequence: CASSLGLAWDLGTEALF. In DNA, the CDR3 is TGTGCCAGCAGTTTAGGCTTAGCTTGGGACTTAGGCACTGAAGCTCTCTTT. Variable domain in full (rest from reference TRBV28 and TRBJ1-1): DVKVTQSSRYLVKRTGEKVFLECVQDMDHENMFWYRQDPGLGLRLIYFSYDVKMKEKGDIPEGYSVSREKKERFSLILESASTNQTSMYLCASSLGLAWDLGTEALFGQGTRLTVV.

This chain joins TRBV19 and TRBJ2-7; 10 nucleotides match TRBD1. V was clipped by 1 base and J by 5 bases; unmatched bases: 8. Germline lookup yields CDR1 LNHDA and CDR2 SQIVND (reference sequence). CDR3 length equals 16 residues. CDR3 in DNA: TGTGCCAGTAGTATAGGCCCCGGGACAGGGGAAGACGAGCAGTACTTC. Translation gives CASSIGPGTGEDEQYF.

There are many counts of this clonotype. The V gene is TRBV12-3 or TRBV12-4, the J gene TRBJ2-3; possible D gene TRBD1, 9 bases. The CDR3 consists of 17 residues. V was shortened by 6 bases and J by 2 bases, with 21 bases between the two germline ends. The CDR3 nucleotides are TGTGCCAGCAGCCAGGCGGGGGGACAGGGAAACACAGATACGCAGTATTTT. Translated, it gives CASSQAGGQGNTDTQYF.

This clonotype was observed many times. This sequence joins TRBV28 and TRBJ2-3; D unresolved. CDR3 length: 14 amino acids. Looked up from germline, CDR1 is MDHEN and CDR2 is SYDVKM. V lost 2 bases, J lost 2 bases, and 8 bases lay in between. The CDR3 bases are TGTGCCAGCAGTTTAGTGGGTTTCACAGATACGCAGTATTTT. It is translated as CASSLVGFTDTQYF.

At least ten counts were recorded for this clonotype. The chain joins TRBV20-1 to TRBJ2-1, with a possible D match to TRBD1 (5 bases). The CDR3 covers 14 residues. V dropped 1 base and J dropped 0 bases, with 7 bases sitting between them. CDR1 DFQATT and CDR2 SNEGSKA come from the germline V gene (reference sequence). CDR3 DNA: TGCAGTGCTAGAGGGGGCGGCTCCTACAATGAGCAGTTCTTC. Protein sequence: CSARGGGSYNEQFF.

Regarding this clonotype: A much bigger clone sits one base away, suggesting this may be a read error. The DNA for the CDR3 is TGTGCCGGCAGTTTAAGGACAGGAAAAAATGAAAAACTGTTTTTT. Its translation is CAGSLRTGKNEKLFF. The gene calls are TRBV12-3 or TRBV12-4 and TRBJ1-4; the match to TRBD1 covers 7 bases. This CDR3 is 15 amino acids long.